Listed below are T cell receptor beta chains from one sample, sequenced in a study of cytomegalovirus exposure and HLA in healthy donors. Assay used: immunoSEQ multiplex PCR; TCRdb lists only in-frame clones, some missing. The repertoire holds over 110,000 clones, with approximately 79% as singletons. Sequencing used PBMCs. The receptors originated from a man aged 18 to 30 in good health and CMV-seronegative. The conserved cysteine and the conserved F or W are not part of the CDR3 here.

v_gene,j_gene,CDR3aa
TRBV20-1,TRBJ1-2,SVLEVGYT
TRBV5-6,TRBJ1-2,ASTSDRGFGYT
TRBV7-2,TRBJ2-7,ASSLGTRGDAYEQY
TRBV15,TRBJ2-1,ATSSATRVEQF
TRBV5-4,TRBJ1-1,ASSLKGRPNTEAF
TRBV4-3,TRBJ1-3,ASSQVSLSGNTIY
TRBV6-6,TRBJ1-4,ASTVGPNEKLF
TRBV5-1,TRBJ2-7,ASSSRGQGLTYEQY
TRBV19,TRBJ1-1,AISARGNTEAF
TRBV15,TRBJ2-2,ATRFGQGTNTGELF
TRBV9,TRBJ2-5,ASSAFSGGGETQY
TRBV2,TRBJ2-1,ASSGAAQF
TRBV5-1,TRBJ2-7,ASSPDRALGEQY
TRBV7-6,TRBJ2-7,ASSLGGQGPYEQY
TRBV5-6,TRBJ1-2,ASSPRLGYGYT
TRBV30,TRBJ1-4,AWSHRGGYEKLF
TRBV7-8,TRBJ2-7,ASSPPERKTYEQY
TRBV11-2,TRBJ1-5,ASSPGTGAFQPQH
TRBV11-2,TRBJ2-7,ASSLGGQGPYEQY
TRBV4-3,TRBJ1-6,ASSQRGGGNSPLH
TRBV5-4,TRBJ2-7,ASSVRQGADYEQY
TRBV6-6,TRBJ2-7,ASSLGQETIYEQY
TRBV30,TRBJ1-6,AWSVLDWAGSSYNSPLH
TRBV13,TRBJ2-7,ASSETSGGPREQY
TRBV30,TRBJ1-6,AWSPGSPLH
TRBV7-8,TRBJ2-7,ASSPPSHRGLEQY
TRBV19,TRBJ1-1,ASSPGQGNTEAF
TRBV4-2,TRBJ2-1,ASRIAGGPSDEQF
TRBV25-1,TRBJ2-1,ATYGTAYNEQL
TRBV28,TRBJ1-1,ASSLARNREAF
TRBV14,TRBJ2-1,ASSLGQSPSNEQF
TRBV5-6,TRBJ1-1,ASSYGQSTF
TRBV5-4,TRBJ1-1,ASSLEGLGGAEAF
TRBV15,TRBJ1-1,ATKSRAMNTEAF
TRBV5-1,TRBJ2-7,ASSPLKDPRETYEQY
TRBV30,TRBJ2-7,AWRGQYDPDEQY
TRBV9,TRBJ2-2,ASSLLPGQGVAGTGELF
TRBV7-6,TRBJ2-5,ASSRVEETQY
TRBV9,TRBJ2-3,ASSEGRAGGTDTQY
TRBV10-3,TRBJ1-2,AISVRTGTGDGYT
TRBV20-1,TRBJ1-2,SASKGSYT
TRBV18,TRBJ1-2,ASSPYGDGLNSNYGYT
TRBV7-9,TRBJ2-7,ASRGQRSYEQY
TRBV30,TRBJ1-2,AWSVQGGYT
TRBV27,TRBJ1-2,ASQTGERYH
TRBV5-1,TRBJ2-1,ASSLEAGRDEQF
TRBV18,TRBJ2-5,ASSPGAQETQY
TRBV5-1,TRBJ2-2,ASSYSGVRDTGELF
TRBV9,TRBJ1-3,ASSARTGGNTIY
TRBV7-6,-,ASSLGGGGAGEQY
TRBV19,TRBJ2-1,ASSASGGHNEQF
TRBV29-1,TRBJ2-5,SVEEDSEWRTQY
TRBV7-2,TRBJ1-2,ASSLFSGARGLGYT
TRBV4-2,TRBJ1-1,ASSQAIPVGVSNTEAF
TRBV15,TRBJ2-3,ATSRGDRGNTDTQY